This TCR beta chain was captured in a study of blood T cell repertoires in COVID-19. Study-wide context: Some COVID-19 samples were acute and others convalescent; all came from the United States, Italy and Spain. T cells, B-cell-depleted T cells, or PBMCs supplied cDNA or gDNA.

TCRdb's table, derived via immunoSEQ multiplex PCR, lists solely in-frame clones and lacks some. This sample has hundreds of thousands of clones; about 87% occur once, and the top ten carry 1.5%. This sequence was found in a woman between 40 and 55 years old who had recovered from COVID-19. The material sequenced was peripheral blood.

The CDR3 loop reads CASSPGTAYGYTF. The DNA for the CDR3 is TGTGCCAGCTCGCCCGGGACAGCCTATGGCTACACCTTC. The genes are TRBV18 and TRBJ1-2, with 7 bases identical to TRBD1. The CDR3 spans 13 residues. Germline assignment: CDR1 KGHSH and CDR2 LQKENI. The V gene end was trimmed by 6 bases and the J gene end by 4 bases; junction bases not matched to a gene: 5.